The 25 T cell receptor beta chains presented below share a single source sample, sequenced in a study of T cell changes during pregnancy in multiple sclerosis. Libraries were prepared by immunoSEQ multiplex PCR; TCRdb keeps only in-frame clonotypes and omits some of them. The data contain about 40,000 clones, about 90% of them singletons. This material consisted of CD4+ T cells from peripheral blood mononuclear cells, taken in the third trimester of pregnancy. Receptors were obtained from a female donor in good health, enrolled as a control in a pregnancy study.

The rearrangement links TRBV7-9 to TRBJ1-4, with 8 positions matching TRBD1. The ends lost 5 bases at V and 6 bases at J; junction bases unmatched: 11. CDR1 SEHNR and CDR2 FQNEAQ come from the germline V gene (reference sequence). The CDR3 consists of 16 residues. DNA of the CDR3: TGTGCCAGCAGCGTCCCTCACCGGGACAGGCATGAAAAACTGTTTTTT. Protein sequence: CASSVPHRDRHEKLFF.

The chain carries TRBV5-5 and TRBJ1-1; the D gene is possibly TRBD1 (6 bases). Deletions cut 2 bases from V and 1 base from J, with 12 bases between. Germline CDR1 reads SGHKS; CDR2 reads YYEKEE (reference sequence). The CDR3 length is 15 residues. This CDR3 is CASSFWGLRNTEAFF. The CDR3 coding sequence is TGTGCCAGCAGCTTTTGGGGGCTCAGGAACACTGAAGCTTTCTTT.

The chain combines TRBV7-9 with TRBJ2-7; 9 nucleotides agree with TRBD1. The CDR3 runs to 14 residues. V trimming: 3 bases; J trimming: 5 bases; junction bases outside the gene matches: 5. Germline-derived CDR1 and CDR2 are SEHNR and FQNEAQ (reference sequence). This CDR3 is CASSFFGDRDEQYF. DNA of the CDR3: TGTGCCAGCAGCTTTTTTGGGGACAGGGACGAGCAGTACTTC.

This chain uses TRBV19 with TRBJ1-5, with unresolved D. This CDR3 comprises 15 residues. Trimming left V 2 bases short and J 1 base short, with 9 bases between. Germline V gene sequence: CDR1 LNHDA, CDR2 SQIVND (reference sequence). This CDR3 is CASSINPESNQPQHF. CDR3 nucleotides: TGTGCCAGTAGTATAAACCCAGAAAGCAATCAGCCCCAGCATTTT.

The genes are TRBV19 and TRBJ2-3, with TRBD2 matching 8 bases. Trimming at V came to 5 bases and at J to 4 bases, leaving 5 bases not matched to a gene. Germline V lookup: CDR1 LNHDA, CDR2 SQIVND (reference sequence). The CDR3 length is 14 residues. DNA for the CDR3: TGTGCCAGTAGTGTGACTAGCGCCCCAGATACGCAGTATTTT. This codes for CASSVTSAPDTQYF.

This chain links TRBV18 with TRBJ2-1; 12 bases match TRBD2. V gave up 6 bases and J gave up 3 bases; unmatched junction bases: 3. The CDR3 is 15 amino acids. Per the germline V gene, CDR1 is KGHSH and CDR2 is LQKENI. The DNA for the CDR3 is TGTGCCAGCTCTCCGGGACTAGCGGGCTACAATGAGCAGTTCTTC. Translation: CASSPGLAGYNEQFF.

V usage is TRBV5-1 and J usage is TRBJ2-5; the match to TRBD2 covers 10 bases. There are 16 residues in the CDR3. With 4 bases clipped from V and 5 bases from J, the junction kept 11 bases outside the gene matches. Per germline, CDR1 SGHRS and CDR2 YFSETQ. CDR3 nucleotides: TGCGCCAGCAGCCCGGGGGTAGCGGGAGGAAGGGAGACCCAGTACTTC. This codes for CASSPGVAGGRETQYF.

The rearrangement uses TRBV6-1 and TRBJ2-7, with a tentative D call TRBD1 (6 bases). The CDR3 consists of 15 residues. V was trimmed by 2 bases and J by 3 bases, leaving 14 bases between them. Germline loops: CDR1 MNHNS, CDR2 SASEGT. DNA of the CDR3: TGTGCCAGCAGTGAAAGGTGGACAGTAGGCTACGAGCAGTACTTC. This encodes CASSERWTVGYEQYF.

The chain uses TRBV28 and TRBJ1-5; the D gene is possibly TRBD1 (6 bases). The CDR3 is made up of 15 amino acids. Trimming stripped 10 bases from V and 9 bases from J, with 25 bases between. Germline assignment: CDR1 MDHEN and CDR2 SYDVKM. The CDR3 nucleotides read TGTGCCACCTCCCCCCTCAGGGGCCTTAGTGGGCCCCAGCATTTT. Protein: CATSPLRGLSGPQHF.

This chain joins TRBV11-1 and TRBJ2-2, with 10 bases fitting TRBD2. Trimming at V came to 5 bases and at J to 7 bases, leaving 4 bases not matched to a gene. The CDR3 sequence is 14 residues long. The germline V gene has CDR1 SGHAT and CDR2 FQDESV (reference sequence). The CDR3 is CASSASGSHGELFF. DNA of the CDR3: TGTGCCAGCAGCGCTAGCGGGAGCCACGGGGAGCTGTTTTTT.

The rearrangement joins TRBV7-3 to TRBJ2-2; TRBD1 aligns across 7 bases. CDR1 SGHTA and CDR2 FQGTGA come from the germline V gene. The V and J ends lost 5 bases and 2 bases, in that order; junction bases with no gene match: 5. The length of the CDR3 is 15 residues. The CDR3 bases are TGTGCCAGCAGCCCTAAGGGGGCAAACACCGGGGAGCTGTTTTTT. This encodes CASSPKGANTGELFF.

The V call is TRBV23-1, the J call TRBJ1-1; the D is unclear. TRBV23-1 is identified as an open reading frame with a role that is uncertain. This CDR3 is built from 14 residues. Trimming pared 9 bases from V and 1 base from J, leaving 15 bases between. CDR3: CARGRADWNTEAFF. The DNA of the CDR3 is TGCGCCAGAGGGAGGGCGGATTGGAACACTGAAGCTTTCTTT.

The chain combines TRBV10-1 with TRBJ2-7; D may be TRBD1 (6 bases). This CDR3 region has 15 residues. Germline loops: CDR1 WNHNN, CDR2 SYGVQD (reference sequence). Trimming removed 3 bases from V and 5 bases from J, with 17 bases in between. DNA for the CDR3: TGCGCCAGCAGTGATCCCGGCCAGGGGACGAACGAGCAGTACTTC. The encoded protein is CASSDPGQGTNEQYF.

The chain recombines TRBV6-1 with TRBJ1-2; D is perhaps TRBD1 (5 bases). This CDR3 has 14 amino acids. With 5 bases removed from V and 2 bases from J, the gap between germline ends came to 12 bases. Germline CDR1 is MNHNS and CDR2 is SASEGT. CDR3 nucleotides: TGTGCCAGCAGTCCACAGGTCCGAAACTATGGCTACACCTTC. Its translation is CASSPQVRNYGYTF.

The V call is TRBV29-1, the J call TRBJ1-3; no definite D call. The CDR3 runs 13 residues. V gave up 4 bases and J gave up 0 bases, with 7 bases separating them. Germline V lookup: CDR1 SQVTM, CDR2 ANQGSEA. The CDR3 loop reads CSVVQSSGNTIYF. The DNA for the CDR3 is TGCAGCGTTGTACAGTCCTCTGGAAACACCATATATTTT.

The chain couples TRBV28 to TRBJ1-1; TRBD1 matches at 10 bases. V gave up 3 bases and J gave up 3 bases; unmatched junction bases: 7. This CDR3 is 16 amino acids long. Germline assignment: CDR1 MDHEN and CDR2 SYDVKM. Here the CDR3 DNA reads TGTGCCAGCAGTTTCCGGGACAGGGGAGGAGACACTGAAGCTTTCTTT. Protein sequence: CASSFRDRGGDTEAFF. Variable domain in full (rest from reference TRBV28 and TRBJ1-1): DVKVTQSSRYLVKRTGEKVFLECVQDMDHENMFWYRQDPGLGLRLIYFSYDVKMKEKGDIPEGYSVSREKKERFSLILESASTNQTSMYLCASSFRDRGGDTEAFFGQGTRLTVV.

This rearrangement joins TRBV10-3 to TRBJ2-1; D is unresolved. From germline, CDR1 is ENHRY and CDR2 SYGVKD. The length of the CDR3 is 11 residues. The V gene lost 4 bases and the J gene lost 10 bases, with 8 bases spanning the gap. In nucleotides, the CDR3 is TGTGCCATCAGTGCTAGTGGCGAGCAGTTCTTC. Its translation: CAISASGEQFF.

The V call is TRBV11-3, the J call TRBJ1-5; 10 bases line up with TRBD1. CDR1 SGHNT and CDR2 YENEEA come from the germline V gene. J was trimmed by 5 bases and V by 1 base; bases with no gene match: 11. CDR3 length: 18 residues. The CDR3 loop is CASSLARQGAKGHQPQHF. The CDR3 DNA reads TGTGCCAGCAGCTTAGCCAGACAGGGGGCGAAGGGGCATCAGCCCCAGCATTTT.

The V and J genes are TRBV30 and TRBJ2-7; 8 nucleotides agree with TRBD1. The CDR3 consists of 15 residues. The junction had 6 bases not matched to a gene; V was cut back by 0 bases and J by 2 bases. CDR1 and CDR2 from the germline V gene are GTSNPN and SVGIG (reference sequence). This CDR3 is CAWSVLSRGPYEQYF. DNA for the CDR3: TGTGCCTGGAGTGTACTCTCCAGGGGGCCCTACGAGCAGTACTTC. Full variable domain (rest looked up from reference TRBV30 and TRBJ2-7): SQTIHQWPATLVQPVGSPLSLECTVEGTSNPNLYWYRQAAGRGLQLLFYSVGIGQISSEVPQNLSASRPQDRQFILSSKKLLLSDSGFYLCAWSVLSRGPYEQYFGPGTRLTVT.

The genes are TRBV30 and TRBJ2-5, with 8 bases that match TRBD2. This CDR3 contains 14 residues. With V trimmed by 3 bases and J by 2 bases, 5 bases remained unmatched. Germline V gene sequence: CDR1 GTSNPN, CDR2 SVGIG (reference sequence). In DNA form, the CDR3 reads TGTGCCTGGAGGTTAGCGGGGATACAAGAGACCCAGTACTTC. Translated, it gives CAWRLAGIQETQYF.

The chain joins TRBV7-2 to TRBJ2-1, with D possibly TRBD2 on 7 matching bases. Germline V CDR1 and CDR2: SGHTA, FQGNSA. This CDR3 contains 17 residues. V was pared by 4 bases and J by 4 bases, with 20 bases between. The CDR3 is CASSSPGAGAPYNEQFF. CDR3 in DNA: TGTGCCAGCAGCTCCCCGGGGGCGGGAGCCCCTTACAATGAGCAGTTCTTC. Full variable domain (outside the CDR3, taken from reference TRBV7-2 and TRBJ2-1): GAGVSQSPSNKVTEKGKDVELRCDPISGHTALYWYRQSLGQGLEFLIYFQGNSAPDKSGLPSDRFSAERTGGSVSTLTIQRTQQEDSAVYLCASSSPGAGAPYNEQFFGPGTRLTVL.

V usage is TRBV7-2 and J usage is TRBJ2-7; TRBD2 agrees at 10 bases. Germline V gene data show CDR1 as SGHTA and CDR2 as FQGNSA. The CDR3 spans 14 residues. Losses at the gene ends were 5 bases for V and 2 bases for J; bases not matched to a gene: 3. The DNA for the CDR3 is TGTGCCAGCAGCGAGAGCGGGGGGGCCTACGAGCAGTACTTC. This gives the protein CASSESGGAYEQYF.

The V and J genes are TRBV30 and TRBJ2-3; tentatively, D is TRBD1 (5 bases). Trimming took off 0 bases at V and 0 bases at J, with 13 bases between the two ends. Germline V gene sequence: CDR1 GTSNPN, CDR2 SVGIG (reference sequence). The CDR3 has 16 amino acids. The CDR3 sequence is CAWSVGVTRSTDTQYF. CDR3 in DNA: TGTGCCTGGAGTGTAGGGGTAACCCGGAGCACAGATACGCAGTATTTT.

In its sample, this clone was seen a few times. This sequence joins TRBV7-8 and TRBJ1-1; D call uncertain. Germline V gene sequence: CDR1 SGHVS, CDR2 FQNEAQ. The length of the CDR3 is 15 residues. The V end lost 0 bases, the J end lost 5 bases, and 13 bases lay between the germline ends. The CDR3: CASSLADRGGTEAFF. CDR3 bases: TGTGCCAGCAGCTTAGCTGACCGGGGTGGGACTGAAGCTTTCTTT.

V and J are TRBV7-9 and TRBJ2-3; D is unresolved. This CDR3 is 13 amino acids long. The germline gives CDR1 SEHNR, CDR2 FQNEAQ (reference sequence). The V end was cut by 1 base, the J end by 2 bases, with 4 bases between. The CDR3 here is CASSLVLTDTQYF. CDR3 nucleotides: TGTGCCAGCAGCTTAGTTCTCACAGATACGCAGTATTTT. Full variable domain (remainder filled in from reference TRBV7-9 and TRBJ2-3): DTGVSQNPRHKITKRGQNVTFRCDPISEHNRLYWYRQTLGQGPEFLTYFQNEAQLEKSRLLSDRFSAERPKGSFSTLEIQRTEQGDSAMYLCASSLVLTDTQYFGPGTRLTVL.